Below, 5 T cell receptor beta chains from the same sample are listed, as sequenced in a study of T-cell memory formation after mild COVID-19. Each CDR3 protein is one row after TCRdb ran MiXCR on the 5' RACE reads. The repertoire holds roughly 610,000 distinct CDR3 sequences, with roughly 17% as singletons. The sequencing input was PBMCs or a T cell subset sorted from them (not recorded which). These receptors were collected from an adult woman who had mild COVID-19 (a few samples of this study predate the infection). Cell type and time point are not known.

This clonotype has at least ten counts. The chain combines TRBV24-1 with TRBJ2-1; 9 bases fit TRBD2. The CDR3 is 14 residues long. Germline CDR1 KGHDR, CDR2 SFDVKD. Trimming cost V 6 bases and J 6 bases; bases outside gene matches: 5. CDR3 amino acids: CATSSSGGSNEQFF. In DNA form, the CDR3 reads TGTGCCACCAGTTCGAGCGGGGGGAGCAATGAGCAGTTCTTC.

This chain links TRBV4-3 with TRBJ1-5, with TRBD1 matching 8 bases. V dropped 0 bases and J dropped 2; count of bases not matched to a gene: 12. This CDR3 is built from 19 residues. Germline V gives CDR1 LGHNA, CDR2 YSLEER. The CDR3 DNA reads TGCGCCAGCAGCCAAGACCTCCACCCAGGGGGCCGAGGCAATCAGCCCCAGCATTTT. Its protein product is CASSQDLHPGGRGNQPQHF.

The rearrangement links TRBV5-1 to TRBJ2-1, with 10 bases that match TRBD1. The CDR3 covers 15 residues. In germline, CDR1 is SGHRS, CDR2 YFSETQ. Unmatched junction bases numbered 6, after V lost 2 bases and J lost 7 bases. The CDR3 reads CASSFGTGAANEQFF. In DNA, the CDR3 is TGCGCCAGCAGCTTCGGGACAGGGGCAGCGAATGAGCAGTTCTTC.

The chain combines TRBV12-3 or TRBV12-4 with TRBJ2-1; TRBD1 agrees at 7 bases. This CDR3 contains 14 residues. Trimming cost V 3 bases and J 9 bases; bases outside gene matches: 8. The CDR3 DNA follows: TGTGCCAGCAGTTTGGTGGACAGGACCCGTGAGCAGTTCTTC. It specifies CASSLVDRTREQFF.

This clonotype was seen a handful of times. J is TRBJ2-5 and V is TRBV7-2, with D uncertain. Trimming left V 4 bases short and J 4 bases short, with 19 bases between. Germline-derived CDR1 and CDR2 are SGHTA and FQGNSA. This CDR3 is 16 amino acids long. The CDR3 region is CASSSGPGSRVETQYF. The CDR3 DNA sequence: TGTGCCAGCAGCTCCGGACCCGGCAGCCGGGTAGAGACCCAGTACTTC.